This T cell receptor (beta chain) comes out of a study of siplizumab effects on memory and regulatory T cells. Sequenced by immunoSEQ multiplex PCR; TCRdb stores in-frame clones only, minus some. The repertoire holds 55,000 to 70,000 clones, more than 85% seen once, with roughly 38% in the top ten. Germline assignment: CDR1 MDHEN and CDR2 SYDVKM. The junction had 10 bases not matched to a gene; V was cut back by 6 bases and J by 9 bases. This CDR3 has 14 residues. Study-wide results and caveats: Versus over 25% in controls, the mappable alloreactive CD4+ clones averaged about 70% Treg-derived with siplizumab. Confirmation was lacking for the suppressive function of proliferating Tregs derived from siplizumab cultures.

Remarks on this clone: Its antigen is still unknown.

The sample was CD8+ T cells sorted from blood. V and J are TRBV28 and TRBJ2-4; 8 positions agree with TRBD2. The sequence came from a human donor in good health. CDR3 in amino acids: CASRPESGGSIQYF. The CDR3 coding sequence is TGTGCCAGCAGACCTGAGTCGGGGGGGTCCATTCAGTACTTC.